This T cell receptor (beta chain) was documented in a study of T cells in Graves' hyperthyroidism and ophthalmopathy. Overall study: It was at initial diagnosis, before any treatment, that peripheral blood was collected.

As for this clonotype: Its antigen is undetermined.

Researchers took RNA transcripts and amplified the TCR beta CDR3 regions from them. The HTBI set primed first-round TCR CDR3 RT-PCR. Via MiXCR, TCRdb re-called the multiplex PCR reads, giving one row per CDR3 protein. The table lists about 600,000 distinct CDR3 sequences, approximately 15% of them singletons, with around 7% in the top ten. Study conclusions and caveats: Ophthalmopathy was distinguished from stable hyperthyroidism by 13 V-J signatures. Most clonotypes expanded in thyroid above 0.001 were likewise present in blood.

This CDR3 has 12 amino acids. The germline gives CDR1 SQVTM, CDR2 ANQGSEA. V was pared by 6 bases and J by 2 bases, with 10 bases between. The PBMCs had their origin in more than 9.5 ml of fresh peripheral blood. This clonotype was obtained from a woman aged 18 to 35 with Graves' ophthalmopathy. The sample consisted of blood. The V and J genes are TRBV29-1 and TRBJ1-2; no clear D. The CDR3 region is CSVRPGNYGYTF. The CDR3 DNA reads TGCAGCGTCCGACCCGGCAACTATGGCTACACCTTC. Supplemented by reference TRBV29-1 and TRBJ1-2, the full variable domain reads SAVISQKPSRDICQRGTSLTIQCQVDSQVTMMFWYRQQPGQSLTLIATANQGSEATYESGFVIDKFPISRPNLTFSTLTVSNMSPEDSSIYLCSVRPGNYGYTFGSGTRLTVV.